A selection of T cell receptor beta chains follows, all from one sample in a study of cytomegalovirus exposure and HLA in healthy donors. The protocol was immunoSEQ multiplex PCR, while the TCRdb copy is restricted to in-frame clones and leaves out a portion. The table lists 90,000 to 150,000 clones, roughly 88% of them singletons. The sample comprised PBMCs. The receptors were sampled from a man aged 18 to 30 in good health and CMV-seronegative. Each CDR3 is given with its conserved first and last residue. The order of the fields is J gene, CDR3 length, V gene, D gene, clone size, CDR3 DNA, CDR3 protein. The D gene is left open where the match is weak. Size is stated for part of the rows, as once, few or many counts, or as a class when the clone is expanded.

j_call: TRBJ2-1
cdr3_length: 12
v_call: TRBV7-9
d_call: NA
clone_size: NA
cdr3_nt: TGTGCCAGCAGCTTCAGGACTGACGAGAAGTTCTTC
cdr3_aa: CASSFRTDEKFF

j_call: TRBJ1-2
cdr3_length: 15
v_call: TRBV6-5
d_call: NA
clone_size: NA
cdr3_nt: TGTGCCAGCTCTAATGCCCTAGGTTCTAACTATGGCTACACCTTC
cdr3_aa: CASSNALGSNYGYTF

j_call: TRBJ2-2
cdr3_length: 14
v_call: TRBV7-2
d_call: TRBD1
clone_size: NA
cdr3_nt: TGTGCCAGCAGCTTAGTGACAGGGGCCGGGGAGCTGTTTTTT
cdr3_aa: CASSLVTGAGELFF

j_call: TRBJ1-4
cdr3_length: 14
v_call: TRBV4-1
d_call: NA
clone_size: once
cdr3_nt: TGCGCCAGCAGCCAAATTAGGGGGAATGAAAAACTGTTTTTT
cdr3_aa: CASSQIRGNEKLFF

j_call: TRBJ2-7
cdr3_length: 13
v_call: TRBV14
d_call: NA
clone_size: NA
cdr3_nt: TGTGCCAGCAGCCCCTGGGGGCCCTACGAGCAGTACTTC
cdr3_aa: CASSPWGPYEQYF

j_call: TRBJ2-3
cdr3_length: 15
v_call: TRBV7-2
d_call: NA
clone_size: NA
cdr3_nt: TGTGCCAGCGGCTCGGGGTCGGTGAGCGTGGATACGCAGTATTTT
cdr3_aa: CASGSGSVSVDTQYF

j_call: TRBJ2-1
cdr3_length: 17
v_call: TRBV9
d_call: NA
clone_size: NA
cdr3_nt: TGTGCCAGCAGCGTAGACCCCTCCGGACTCATCTACAATGAGCAGTTCTTC
cdr3_aa: CASSVDPSGLIYNEQFF

j_call: TRBJ1-1
cdr3_length: 17
v_call: TRBV2
d_call: TRBD1
clone_size: NA
cdr3_nt: TGTGCCAGCAGCGACTTTGGACAGGGGAAGGGGAACACTGAAGCTTTCTTT
cdr3_aa: CASSDFGQGKGNTEAFF

j_call: TRBJ2-7
cdr3_length: 13
v_call: TRBV7-9
d_call: TRBD1
clone_size: NA
cdr3_nt: TGTGCCAGCAGCCTGGACAGGGAAGGCGAGCAGTACTTC
cdr3_aa: CASSLDREGEQYF

j_call: TRBJ1-5
cdr3_length: 15
v_call: TRBV6-5
d_call: NA
clone_size: NA
cdr3_nt: TGTGCCAGCAGGCCCCTCCAGGGTGGGAATCAGCCCCAGCATTTT
cdr3_aa: CASRPLQGGNQPQHF

j_call: TRBJ2-2
cdr3_length: 16
v_call: TRBV25-1
d_call: TRBD2
clone_size: once
cdr3_nt: TGTGCCAGCAGTGAATGGGGTAGCGGGGACGTCGGGGAGCTGTTTTTT
cdr3_aa: CASSEWGSGDVGELFF

j_call: TRBJ1-1
cdr3_length: 12
v_call: TRBV30
d_call: TRBD1
clone_size: NA
cdr3_nt: TGTGCCTGGAGTGGACAGGGCACTGAAGCTTTCTTT
cdr3_aa: CAWSGQGTEAFF

j_call: TRBJ2-5
cdr3_length: 15
v_call: TRBV27
d_call: TRBD2
clone_size: NA
cdr3_nt: TGTGCCAGTCGGCCGGGGGGTAGCGGGAAAGAGACCCAGTACTTC
cdr3_aa: CASRPGGSGKETQYF

j_call: TRBJ1-2
cdr3_length: 12
v_call: TRBV7-9
d_call: TRBD1
clone_size: NA
cdr3_nt: TGTGCCAGCAGCGAGGGACAGAATGGCTACACCTTC
cdr3_aa: CASSEGQNGYTF